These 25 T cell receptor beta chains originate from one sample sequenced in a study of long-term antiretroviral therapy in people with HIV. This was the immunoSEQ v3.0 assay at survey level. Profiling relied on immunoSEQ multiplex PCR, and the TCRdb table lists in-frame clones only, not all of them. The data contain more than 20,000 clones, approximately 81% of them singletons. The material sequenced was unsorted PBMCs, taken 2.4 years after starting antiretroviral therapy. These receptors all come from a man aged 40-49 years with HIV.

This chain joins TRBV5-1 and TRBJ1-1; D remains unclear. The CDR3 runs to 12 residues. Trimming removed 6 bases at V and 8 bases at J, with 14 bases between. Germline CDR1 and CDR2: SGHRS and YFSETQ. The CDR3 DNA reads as TGCGCCAGCACCGGGGAAAGGGCAGAAGCTTTCTTT. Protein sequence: CASTGERAEAFF.

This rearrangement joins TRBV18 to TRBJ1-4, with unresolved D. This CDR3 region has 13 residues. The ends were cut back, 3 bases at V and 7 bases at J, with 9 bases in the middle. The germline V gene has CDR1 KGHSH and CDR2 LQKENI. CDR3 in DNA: TGTGCCAGCTCACCCCCCTCTCTTGAAAAACTGTTTTTT. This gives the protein CASSPPSLEKLFF.

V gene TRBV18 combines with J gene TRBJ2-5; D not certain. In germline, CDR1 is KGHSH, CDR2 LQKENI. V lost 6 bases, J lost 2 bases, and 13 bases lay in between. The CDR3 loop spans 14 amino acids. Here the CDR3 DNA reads TGTGCCAGCTCCCTCGACAAGGGTCAAGAGACCCAGTACTTC. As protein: CASSLDKGQETQYF.

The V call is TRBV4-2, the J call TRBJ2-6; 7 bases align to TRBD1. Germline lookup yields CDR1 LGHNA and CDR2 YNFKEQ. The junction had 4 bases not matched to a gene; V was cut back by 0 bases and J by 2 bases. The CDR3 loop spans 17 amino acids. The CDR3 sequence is CASSQEPQGAGANVLTF. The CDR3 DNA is TGTGCCAGCAGCCAAGAACCCCAGGGGGCTGGGGCCAACGTCCTGACTTTC.

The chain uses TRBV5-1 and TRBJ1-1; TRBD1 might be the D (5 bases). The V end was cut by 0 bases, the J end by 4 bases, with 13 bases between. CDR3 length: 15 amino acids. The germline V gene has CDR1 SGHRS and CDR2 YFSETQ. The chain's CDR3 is CASSLVGTVSTEAFF. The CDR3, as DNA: TGCGCCAGCAGCTTGGTTGGGACGGTGAGCACTGAAGCTTTCTTT.

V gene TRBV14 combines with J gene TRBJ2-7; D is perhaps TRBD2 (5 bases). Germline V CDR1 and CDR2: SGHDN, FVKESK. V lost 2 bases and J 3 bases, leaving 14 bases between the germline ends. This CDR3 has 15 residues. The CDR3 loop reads CASSQTISAYYEQYF. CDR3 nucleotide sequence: TGTGCCAGCAGCCAAACGATTAGCGCATACTACGAGCAGTACTTC. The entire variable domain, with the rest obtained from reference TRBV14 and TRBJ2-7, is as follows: EAGVTQFPSHSVIEKGQTVTLRCDPISGHDNLYWYRRVMGKEIKFLLHFVKESKQDESGMPNNRFLAERTGGTYSTLKVQPAELEDSGVYFCASSQTISAYYEQYFGPGTRLTVT.

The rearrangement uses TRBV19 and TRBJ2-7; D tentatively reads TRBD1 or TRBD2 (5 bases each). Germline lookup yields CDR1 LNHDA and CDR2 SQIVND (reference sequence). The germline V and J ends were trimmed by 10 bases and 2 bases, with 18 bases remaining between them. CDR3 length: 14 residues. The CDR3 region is CATTSWDRPYEQYF. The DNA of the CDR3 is TGTGCCACCACCTCTTGGGACCGGCCCTACGAGCAGTACTTC.

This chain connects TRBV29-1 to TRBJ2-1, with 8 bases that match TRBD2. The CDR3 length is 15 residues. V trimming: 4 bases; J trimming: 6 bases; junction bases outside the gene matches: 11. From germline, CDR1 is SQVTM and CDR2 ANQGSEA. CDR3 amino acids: CSVGAGGAGGNEQFF. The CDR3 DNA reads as TGCAGCGTTGGGGCGGGGGGCGCGGGAGGCAATGAGCAGTTCTTC.

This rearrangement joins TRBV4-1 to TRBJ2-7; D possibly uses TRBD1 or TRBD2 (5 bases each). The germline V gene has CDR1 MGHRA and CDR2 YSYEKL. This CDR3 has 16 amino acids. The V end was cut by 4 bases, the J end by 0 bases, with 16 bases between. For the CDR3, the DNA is TGCGCCAGCAGCCCACATCCGCCAGGGACCTCCTACGAGCAGTACTTC. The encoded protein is CASSPHPPGTSYEQYF.

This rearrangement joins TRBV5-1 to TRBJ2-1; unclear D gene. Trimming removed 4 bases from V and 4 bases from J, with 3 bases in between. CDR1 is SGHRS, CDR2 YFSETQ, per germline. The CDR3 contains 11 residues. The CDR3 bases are TGCGCCAGCAGCCAGTACAATGAGCAGTTCTTC. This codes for CASSQYNEQFF.

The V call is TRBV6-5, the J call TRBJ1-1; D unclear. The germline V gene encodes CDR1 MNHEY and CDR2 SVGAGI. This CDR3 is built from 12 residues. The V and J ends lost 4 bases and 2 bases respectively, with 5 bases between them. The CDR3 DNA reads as TGTGCCAGCAGTTCCACTAACACTGAAGCTTTCTTT. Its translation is CASSSTNTEAFF.

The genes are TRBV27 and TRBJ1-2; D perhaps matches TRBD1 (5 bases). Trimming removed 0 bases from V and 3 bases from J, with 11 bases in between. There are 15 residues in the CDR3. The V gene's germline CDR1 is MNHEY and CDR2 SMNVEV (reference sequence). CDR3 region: CASSLSGAKYYGYTF. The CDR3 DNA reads TGTGCCAGCAGTTTATCAGGGGCCAAGTACTATGGCTACACCTTC.

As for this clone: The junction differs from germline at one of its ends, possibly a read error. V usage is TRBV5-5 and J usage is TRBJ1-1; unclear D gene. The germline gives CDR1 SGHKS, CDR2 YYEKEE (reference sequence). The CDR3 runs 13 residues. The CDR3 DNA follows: TGTGCCAGCAGCCGCCTCTGGAACGCTGAAGCTTTCTTT. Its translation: CASSRLWNAEAFF.

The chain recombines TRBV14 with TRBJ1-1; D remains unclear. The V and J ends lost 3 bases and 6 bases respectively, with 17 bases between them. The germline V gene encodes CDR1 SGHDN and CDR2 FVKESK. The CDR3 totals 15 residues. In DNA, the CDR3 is TGTGCCAGCAGCCATCTACCCGGGTCGGGGTCTGAAGCTTTCTTT. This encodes CASSHLPGSGSEAFF.

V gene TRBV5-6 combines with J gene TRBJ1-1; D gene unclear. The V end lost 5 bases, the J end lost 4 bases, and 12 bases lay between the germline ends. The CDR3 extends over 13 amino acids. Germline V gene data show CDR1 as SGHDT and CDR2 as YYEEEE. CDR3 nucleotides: TGTGCCAGCAGGGGTCCAGGAGCCACTGAAGCTTTCTTT. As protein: CASRGPGATEAFF.

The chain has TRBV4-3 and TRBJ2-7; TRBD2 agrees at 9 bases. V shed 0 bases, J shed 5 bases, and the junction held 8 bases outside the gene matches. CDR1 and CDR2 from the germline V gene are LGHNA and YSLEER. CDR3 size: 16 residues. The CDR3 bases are TGCGCCAGCAGCCAAGATGGGAGTAGCGGGAGCGACGAGCAGTACTTC. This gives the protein CASSQDGSSGSDEQYF.

In DNA, the CDR3 is TGTGCCAGCAGCTTGACATTAATGAACACTGAAGCTTTCTTT. Its translation is CASSLTLMNTEAFF. The rearrangement joins TRBV6-1 to TRBJ1-1; D gene uncertain. Germline values: CDR1 MNHNS, CDR2 SASEGT. The V and J ends lost 6 bases and 0 bases respectively, with 11 bases between them. This CDR3 has 14 amino acids.

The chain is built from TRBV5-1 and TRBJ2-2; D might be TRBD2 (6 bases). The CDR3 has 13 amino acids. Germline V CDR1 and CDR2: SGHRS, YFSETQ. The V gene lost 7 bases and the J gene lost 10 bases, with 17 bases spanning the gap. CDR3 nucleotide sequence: TGCGCCAGCCGGGACTGGTCGGTAGAGGAGCTGTTTTTT. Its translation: CASRDWSVEELFF.

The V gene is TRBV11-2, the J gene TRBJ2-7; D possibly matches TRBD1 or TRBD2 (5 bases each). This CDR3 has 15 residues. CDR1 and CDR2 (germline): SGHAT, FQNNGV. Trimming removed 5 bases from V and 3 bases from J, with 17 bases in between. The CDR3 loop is CASSAPGRAVYEQYF. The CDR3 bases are TGTGCCAGCAGCGCCCCGGGACGGGCAGTCTACGAGCAGTACTTC.

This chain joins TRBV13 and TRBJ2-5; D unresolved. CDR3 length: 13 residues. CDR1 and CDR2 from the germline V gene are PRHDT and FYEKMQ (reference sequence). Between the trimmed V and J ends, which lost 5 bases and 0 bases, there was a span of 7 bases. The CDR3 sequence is CASSPRNQETQYF. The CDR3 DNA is TGTGCCAGCAGCCCGAGGAACCAAGAGACCCAGTACTTC. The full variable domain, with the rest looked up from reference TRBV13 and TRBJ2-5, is AAGVIQSPRHLIKEKRETATLKCYPIPRHDTVYWYQQGPGQDPQFLISFYEKMQSDKGSIPDRFSAQQFSDYHSELNMSSLELGDSALYFCASSPRNQETQYFGPGTRLLVL.

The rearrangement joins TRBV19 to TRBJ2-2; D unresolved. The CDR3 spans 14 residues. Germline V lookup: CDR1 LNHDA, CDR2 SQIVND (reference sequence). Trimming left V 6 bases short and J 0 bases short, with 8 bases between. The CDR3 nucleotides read TGTGCCAGTAGATACTTAGCGAACACCGGGGAGCTGTTTTTT. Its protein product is CASRYLANTGELFF.

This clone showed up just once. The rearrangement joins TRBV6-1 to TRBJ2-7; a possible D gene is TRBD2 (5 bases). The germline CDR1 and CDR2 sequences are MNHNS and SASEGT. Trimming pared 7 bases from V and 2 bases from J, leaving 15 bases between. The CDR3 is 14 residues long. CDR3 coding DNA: TGTGCCAGCATGAAGGACTTGACTACCTACGAGCAGTACTTC. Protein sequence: CASMKDLTTYEQYF.

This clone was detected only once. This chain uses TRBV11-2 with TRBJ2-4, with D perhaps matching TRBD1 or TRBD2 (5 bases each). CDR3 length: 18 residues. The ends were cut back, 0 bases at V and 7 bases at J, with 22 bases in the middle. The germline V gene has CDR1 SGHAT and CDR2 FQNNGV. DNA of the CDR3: TGTGCCAGCAGCTTAGAGGGGCTAGTTTTGAAGAGGAGGAACATTCAGTACTTC. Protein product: CASSLEGLVLKRRNIQYF.

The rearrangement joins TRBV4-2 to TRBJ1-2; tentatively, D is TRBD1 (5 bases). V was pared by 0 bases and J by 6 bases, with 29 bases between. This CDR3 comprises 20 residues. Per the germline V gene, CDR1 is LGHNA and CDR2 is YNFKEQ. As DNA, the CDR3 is TGTGCCAGCAGCCAAGATCTTTTGTCGTCTTCGGGTTATGGGACCGATGGCTACACCTTC. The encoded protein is CASSQDLLSSSGYGTDGYTF.

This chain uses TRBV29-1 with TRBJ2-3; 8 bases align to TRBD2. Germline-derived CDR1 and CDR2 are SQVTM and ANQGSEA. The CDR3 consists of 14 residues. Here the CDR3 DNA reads TGCAGTGACCTACTAGCGGCTAGCACAGATACGCAGTATTTT. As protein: CSDLLAASTDTQYF.